The 2 T cell receptor beta chains below were found in one sample sequenced in a study of shared clonotypes between healthy human individuals. Using immunoSEQ multiplex PCR, the repertoire was profiled, and TCRdb retains in-frame clones only, with some absent. The table shows under 2,500,000 clones, with 90% to 96% occurring only once. Sequencing was carried out using naive CD4+ T cells sorted from blood. This sample's subset: CD45RA+ positively selected. The receptors stem from a man aged 18 to 35 in good health.

This clone was seen once. V gene TRBV5-4 combines with J gene TRBJ2-3; 7 nucleotides line up with TRBD2. The CDR3 runs to 15 residues. Trimming took 2 bases from V and 2 from J; bases not matched to a gene: 5. CDR1 is SGHNT, CDR2 YYREEE, per germline (reference sequence). As DNA, the CDR3 is TGTGCCAGCAGCTTAGCGGGGTATCACACAGATACGCAGTATTTT. Translated, it gives CASSLAGYHTDTQYF. The full variable domain, with the rest looked up from reference TRBV5-4 and TRBJ2-3, is ETGVTQSPTHLIKTRGQQVTLRCSSQSGHNTVSWYQQALGQGPQFIFQYYREEENGRGNFPPRFSGLQFPNYSSELNVNALELDDSALYLCASSLAGYHTDTQYFGPGTRLTVL.

V usage is TRBV18 and J usage is TRBJ1-1; no clear D. V was clipped by 2 bases and J by 8 bases, with 9 bases between them. Germline CDR1 is KGHSH and CDR2 is LQKENI. The CDR3 sequence is 12 residues long. This chain's CDR3 is CASSPYGGEAFF. CDR3 sequence (DNA): TGTGCCAGCTCACCATACGGAGGGGAAGCTTTCTTT.